Listed below are T cell receptor beta chains from one sample, sequenced in a study of blood T cells in healthy people across ages. TCRdb reprocessed the 5' RACE reads with MiXCR, giving one entry per CDR3 protein. The sample includes some 1.5 million distinct CDR3 sequences, 28% of them seen just once. What was sequenced was blood. These receptors were taken from a woman in her twenties or thirties in good health. Both conserved end residues are part of each CDR3. The D gene is left open where the match is weak. Rows may omit the clone size; those that give it use once, few, many or a size class.

d_call: -; clone_size: -; j_call: TRBJ2-5; v_call: TRBV7-2; cdr3_aa: CAGSLAAPLAGEETQYF; cdr3_nt: TGTGCCGGCAGCTTAGCCGCTCCGTTAGCAGGAGAAGAGACCCAGTACTTC
d_call: -; clone_size: few; j_call: TRBJ2-7; v_call: TRBV20-1; cdr3_aa: CSARGAGRYEQYF; cdr3_nt: TGCAGTGCTAGGGGAGCGGGCCGCTACGAGCAGTACTTC
d_call: TRBD1; clone_size: -; j_call: TRBJ1-4; v_call: TRBV29-1; cdr3_aa: CGGSGTVNEKLFF; cdr3_nt: TGCGGTGGATCCGGGACAGTTAATGAAAAACTGTTTTTT
d_call: -; clone_size: -; j_call: TRBJ1-6; v_call: TRBV12-3/TRBV12-4; cdr3_aa: CAGRDRVSNSYNSPLHF; cdr3_nt: TGTGCCGGCAGGGATCGGGTCTCGAACTCCTATAATTCACCCCTCCACTTT
d_call: TRBD2; clone_size: -; j_call: TRBJ2-5; v_call: TRBV5-6; cdr3_aa: CASSPKSGGETQYF; cdr3_nt: TGTGCCAGCAGTCCTAAAAGCGGGGGAGAGACCCAGTACTTC
d_call: -; clone_size: -; j_call: TRBJ2-3; v_call: TRBV7-9; cdr3_aa: CASSEITDTQYF; cdr3_nt: TGTGCCAGCAGCGAGATCACAGATACGCAGTATTTT
d_call: TRBD1; clone_size: -; j_call: TRBJ1-3; v_call: TRBV7-9; cdr3_aa: CASRLPGQRSGNTIYF; cdr3_nt: TGTGCCAGCAGATTACCGGGACAGCGCTCTGGAAACACCATATATTTT
d_call: TRBD1; clone_size: -; j_call: TRBJ1-4; v_call: TRBV29-1; cdr3_aa: CSAGTGGNEKLFF; cdr3_nt: TGCAGCGCCGGGACAGGGGGGAATGAAAAACTGTTTTTT
d_call: -; clone_size: -; j_call: TRBJ2-2; v_call: TRBV7-2; cdr3_aa: CASSVEALSTGELFF; cdr3_nt: TGTGCCAGCAGCGTAGAGGCTCTCTCGACCGGGGAGCTGTTTTTT
d_call: -; clone_size: few; j_call: TRBJ2-1; v_call: TRBV5-1; cdr3_aa: CASSLGDPKGNEQFF; cdr3_nt: TGCGCCAGCAGCTTGGGGGACCCAAAAGGTAATGAGCAGTTCTTC
d_call: -; clone_size: many; j_call: TRBJ2-1; v_call: TRBV2; cdr3_aa: CASSEAEGGYNEQFF; cdr3_nt: TGTGCCAGCAGTGAAGCGGAGGGGGGCTACAATGAGCAGTTCTTC
d_call: TRBD2; clone_size: few; j_call: TRBJ2-5; v_call: TRBV3-1; cdr3_aa: CASSQGSISGALQETQYF; cdr3_nt: TGTGCCAGCAGCCAAGGAAGCATCAGCGGGGCGCTACAAGAGACCCAGTACTTC
d_call: -; clone_size: few; j_call: TRBJ2-1; v_call: TRBV14; cdr3_aa: CASSQEETDSYNEQFF; cdr3_nt: TGTGCCAGCAGCCAAGAGGAGACGGACTCCTACAATGAGCAGTTCTTC
d_call: -; clone_size: few; j_call: TRBJ1-2; v_call: TRBV7-2; cdr3_aa: CASSPNGASAAGGYTF; cdr3_nt: TGTGCCAGCAGTCCAAACGGCGCGTCCGCCGCGGGGGGCTACACCTTC
d_call: -; clone_size: -; j_call: TRBJ2-2; v_call: TRBV5-5; cdr3_aa: CASSLVSQPNTGELFF; cdr3_nt: TGTGCCAGCAGCTTGGTCAGCCAGCCCAACACCGGGGAGCTGTTTTTT
d_call: TRBD1; clone_size: few; j_call: TRBJ1-1; v_call: TRBV20-1; cdr3_aa: CSARDWAGGINTEAFF; cdr3_nt: TGCAGTGCTAGAGATTGGGCAGGGGGTATTAACACTGAAGCTTTCTTT
d_call: -; clone_size: many; j_call: TRBJ2-5; v_call: TRBV4-3; cdr3_aa: CASSQEALRETQYF; cdr3_nt: TGCGCCAGCAGCCAAGAAGCCCTGAGGGAGACCCAGTACTTC
d_call: -; clone_size: few; j_call: TRBJ2-3; v_call: TRBV3-1; cdr3_aa: CASSQGPGRMADTQYF; cdr3_nt: TGTGCCAGCAGCCAAGGTCCAGGGAGGATGGCAGATACACAGTATTTT
d_call: -; clone_size: many; j_call: TRBJ2-7; v_call: TRBV5-1; cdr3_aa: CASSLGTGPSYEQYF; cdr3_nt: TGCGCCAGCAGCTTGGGTACAGGGCCATCCTACGAGCAGTACTTC
d_call: -; clone_size: -; j_call: TRBJ2-3; v_call: TRBV27; cdr3_aa: CASSPQDSHTDTQYF; cdr3_nt: TGTGCCAGCAGTCCTCAAGACAGTCACACAGATACGCAGTATTTT
d_call: -; clone_size: few; j_call: TRBJ2-7; v_call: TRBV20-1; cdr3_aa: CSARVYNEQYF; cdr3_nt: TGCAGTGCTAGAGTCTACAATGAGCAGTACTTC
d_call: -; clone_size: -; j_call: TRBJ2-5; v_call: TRBV28; cdr3_aa: CASSYREEAQYF; cdr3_nt: TGTGCCAGCTCTTACAGGGAAGAGGCCCAGTACTTC
d_call: -; clone_size: -; j_call: TRBJ2-2; v_call: TRBV9; cdr3_aa: CAGSGEGGPHTGELFF; cdr3_nt: TGTGCCGGCAGCGGCGAGGGGGGGCCGCACACCGGGGAGCTGTTTTTT
d_call: TRBD2; clone_size: -; j_call: TRBJ2-1; v_call: TRBV20-1; cdr3_aa: CSARLAGVCDEQFF; cdr3_nt: TGCAGTGCTAGACTAGCGGGAGTTTGCGATGAGCAGTTCTTC
d_call: -; clone_size: many; j_call: TRBJ2-7; v_call: TRBV29-1; cdr3_aa: CSAGWEEDEQYF; cdr3_nt: TGCAGCGCGGGATGGGAAGAGGACGAGCAGTACTTC
d_call: -; clone_size: -; j_call: TRBJ2-1; v_call: TRBV6-6; cdr3_aa: CASSYEGSGSYNEQFF; cdr3_nt: TGTGCCAGCAGTTACGAGGGGTCAGGATCCTACAATGAGCAGTTCTTC
d_call: -; clone_size: few; j_call: TRBJ1-1; v_call: TRBV20-1; cdr3_aa: CSAPRRSYNTEAFF; cdr3_nt: TGCAGTGCGCCCAGGAGGAGCTATAACACTGAAGCTTTCTTT
d_call: -; clone_size: many; j_call: TRBJ2-5; v_call: TRBV6-6; cdr3_aa: CASSLDSAQETQYF; cdr3_nt: TGTGCCAGCAGCCTGGACAGTGCCCAAGAGACCCAGTACTTC
d_call: -; clone_size: -; j_call: TRBJ2-3; v_call: TRBV28; cdr3_aa: CATALRSQGYTQYF; cdr3_nt: TGTGCCACCGCCCTCAGGAGCCAGGGGTATACGCAGTATTTT
d_call: -; clone_size: once; j_call: TRBJ2-1; v_call: TRBV2; cdr3_aa: CASGEQGIDEQFF; cdr3_nt: TGTGCCAGCGGGGAGCAGGGGATCGATGAGCAGTTCTTC
d_call: -; clone_size: -; j_call: TRBJ2-7; v_call: TRBV28; cdr3_aa: CASSTPGLPPYEQYF; cdr3_nt: TGTGCCAGCAGTACACCGGGACTGCCTCCCTACGAGCAGTACTTC
d_call: TRBD1; clone_size: -; j_call: TRBJ1-5; v_call: TRBV20-1; cdr3_aa: CSAPNPGTECNQPQHF; cdr3_nt: TGCAGTGCACCAAACCCCGGGACAGAGTGCAATCAGCCCCAGCATTTT
d_call: -; clone_size: -; j_call: TRBJ2-7; v_call: TRBV7-2; cdr3_aa: CACSLDRPLEQYF; cdr3_nt: TGTGCCTGCAGCTTAGATCGACCCCTCGAGCAGTACTTC
d_call: TRBD1; clone_size: -; j_call: TRBJ1-5; v_call: TRBV15; cdr3_aa: CATWTGLDSNQPQHF; cdr3_nt: TGTGCCACCTGGACAGGTCTGGATAGCAATCAGCCCCAGCATTTT
d_call: TRBD1; clone_size: -; j_call: TRBJ2-5; v_call: TRBV29-1; cdr3_aa: CSVVQRDRDQETQYF; cdr3_nt: TGCAGCGTTGTTCAACGGGACAGGGACCAAGAGACCCAGTACTTC
d_call: -; clone_size: -; j_call: TRBJ2-6; v_call: TRBV12-3/TRBV12-4; cdr3_aa: CASSLKPGVNVLTF; cdr3_nt: TGTGCCAGCAGTTTGAAGCCAGGGGTCAACGTCCTGACTTTC
d_call: -; clone_size: few; j_call: TRBJ2-3; v_call: TRBV7-2; cdr3_aa: CASSLLLWPDTQYF; cdr3_nt: TGTGCCAGCAGCTTATTATTATGGCCGGATACGCAGTATTTT
d_call: -; clone_size: few; j_call: TRBJ2-5; v_call: TRBV2; cdr3_aa: CASSAEEETQYF; cdr3_nt: TGTGCCAGCAGTGCCGAGGAGGAGACCCAGTACTTC
d_call: -; clone_size: -; j_call: TRBJ1-1; v_call: TRBV7-2; cdr3_aa: CASSLIDRGRTEAFF; cdr3_nt: TGTGCCAGCAGCTTAATAGATCGGGGAAGGACTGAAGCTTTCTTT
d_call: -; clone_size: few; j_call: TRBJ2-7; v_call: TRBV3-1; cdr3_aa: CASSQNGIFYEQYF; cdr3_nt: TGTGCCAGCAGCCAAAACGGGATTTTCTACGAGCAGTACTTC
d_call: TRBD1; clone_size: few; j_call: TRBJ2-7; v_call: TRBV29-1; cdr3_aa: CSVGRTGAVYEQYF; cdr3_nt: TGCAGCGTGGGGAGGACAGGGGCGGTCTACGAGCAGTACTTC
d_call: -; clone_size: -; j_call: TRBJ2-1; v_call: TRBV5-1; cdr3_aa: CASSFLGIDEQFF; cdr3_nt: TGCGCCAGCAGCTTTTTGGGGATTGATGAGCAGTTCTTC
d_call: -; clone_size: many; j_call: TRBJ2-1; v_call: TRBV7-9; cdr3_aa: CASSLTYNEQFF; cdr3_nt: TGTGCCAGCAGCTTAACCTACAATGAGCAGTTCTTC